Listed below are T cell receptor beta chains from one sample, sequenced in a study of shared clonotypes between healthy human individuals. Sequencing was performed with immunoSEQ multiplex PCR; in TCRdb, only in-frame clones are kept and a portion is missing. Of roughly 2,000,000 clones listed, around 95% are singletons. Sample: naive CD8+ T cells from PBMCs. Every receptor here comes from a young man in good health. Some clones in this sample may be carry-over from other donors' samples. Both conserved end residues are part of each CDR3. The D gene is left open where the match is weak. Clone sizes are given selectively: once, few, many, or a class where the clone is expanded.

abundance	d_gene	v_gene	j_gene	CDR3nt	CDR3aa
once	NA	TRBV27	TRBJ2-7	TGTGCCAGCAGTTTATCTGGGGGCTTCTCCTACGAGCAGTACTTC	CASSLSGGFSYEQYF
NA	TRBD1	TRBV28	TRBJ2-7	TGTGCCAGCAGGTCTCTATGGACAGGGAGACATTACGAGCAGTACTTC	CASRSLWTGRHYEQYF
NA	TRBD1	TRBV19	TRBJ1-5	TGTGCCAGTAGTCCCCTCACCGGGACAGAAGATCAGCCCCAGCATTTT	CASSPLTGTEDQPQHF
NA	NA	TRBV7-9	TRBJ2-2	TGTGCCAGCAGCTCGGACACCACCGGGGAGCTGTTTTTT	CASSSDTTGELFF
once	TRBD2	TRBV9	TRBJ2-7	TGTGCCAGCAGTTCCAGCGGGAGTTCGTACGAGCAGTACTTC	CASSSSGSSYEQYF
NA	TRBD2	TRBV7-8	TRBJ2-1	TGTGCCAGCAGCTGGGGGCTACTAGCGGGGCTCAATGAGCAGTTCTTC	CASSWGLLAGLNEQFF
NA	NA	TRBV7-2	TRBJ2-7	TGTGCCAGCAGCTTGGGAGGAACCTCCTACGAGCAGTACTTC	CASSLGGTSYEQYF
NA	NA	TRBV2	TRBJ2-2	TGTGCCAGCATCCCCCCCGAGCCCGGCCTTGAGCTGTTTTTT	CASIPPEPGLELFF
NA	TRBD2	TRBV15	TRBJ2-5	TGTGCCACCAGCAGGGATACTAGCGAAGAGACCCAGTACTTC	CATSRDTSEETQYF
NA	NA	TRBV9	TRBJ1-4	TGTGCCAGCAGCCAAGAAGCGACGGCTAATGAAAAACTGTTTTTT	CASSQEATANEKLFF
NA	TRBD1	TRBV27	TRBJ1-4	TGTGCCAGCAGTGCCTACAGGGGGACTAATGAAAAACTGTTTTTT	CASSAYRGTNEKLFF
NA	NA	TRBV29-1	TRBJ2-5	TGCAGCGTCCAAGGGACGGAACAAGAGACCCAGTACTTC	CSVQGTEQETQYF
NA	TRBD2	TRBV5-8	TRBJ2-7	TGTGCCAGCAACCCGACTAGCTCGGACGAGCAGTACTTC	CASNPTSSDEQYF